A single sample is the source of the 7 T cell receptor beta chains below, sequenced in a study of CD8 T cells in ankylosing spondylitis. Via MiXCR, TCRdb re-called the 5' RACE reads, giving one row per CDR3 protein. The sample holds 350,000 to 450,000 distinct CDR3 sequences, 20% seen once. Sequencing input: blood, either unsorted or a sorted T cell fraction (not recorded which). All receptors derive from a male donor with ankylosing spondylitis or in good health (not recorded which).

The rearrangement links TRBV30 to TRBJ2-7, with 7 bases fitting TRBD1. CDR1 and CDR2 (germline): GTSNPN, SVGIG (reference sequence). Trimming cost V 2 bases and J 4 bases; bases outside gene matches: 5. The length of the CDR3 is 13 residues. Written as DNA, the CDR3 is TGTGCCTGGAGTCCGACAGGGTATTACGAGCAGTACTTC. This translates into CAWSPTGYYEQYF. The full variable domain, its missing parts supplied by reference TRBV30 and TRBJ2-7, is SQTIHQWPATLVQPVGSPLSLECTVEGTSNPNLYWYRQAAGRGLQLLFYSVGIGQISSEVPQNLSASRPQDRQFILSSKKLLLSDSGFYLCAWSPTGYYEQYFGPGTRLTVT.

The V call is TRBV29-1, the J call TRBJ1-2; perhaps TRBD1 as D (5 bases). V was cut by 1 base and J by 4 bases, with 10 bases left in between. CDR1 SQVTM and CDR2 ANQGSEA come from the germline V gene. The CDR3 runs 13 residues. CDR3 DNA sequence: TGCAGCGTTGAAGGGGGGACCAGCTATGGCTACACCTTC. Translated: CSVEGGTSYGYTF.

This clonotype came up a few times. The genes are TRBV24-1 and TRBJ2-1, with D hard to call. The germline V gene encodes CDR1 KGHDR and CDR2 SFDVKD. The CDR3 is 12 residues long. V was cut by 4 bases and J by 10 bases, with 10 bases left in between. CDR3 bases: TGTGCCACCAGTGACCTGACCCAGGAGCAGTTCTTC. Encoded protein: CATSDLTQEQFF.

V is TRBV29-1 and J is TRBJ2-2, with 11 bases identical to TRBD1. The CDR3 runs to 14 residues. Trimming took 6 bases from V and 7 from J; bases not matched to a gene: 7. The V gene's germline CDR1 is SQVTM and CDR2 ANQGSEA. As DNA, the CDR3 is TGCAGCGTCGTCCCGGGACAGGGGGTCGGGGAGCTGTTTTTT. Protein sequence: CSVVPGQGVGELFF.

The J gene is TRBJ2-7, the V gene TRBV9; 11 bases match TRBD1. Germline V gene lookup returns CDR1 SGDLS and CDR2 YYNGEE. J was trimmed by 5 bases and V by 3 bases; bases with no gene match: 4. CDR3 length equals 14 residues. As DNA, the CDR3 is TGTGCCAGCAGCGAGGGGACAGGGGGGAACGAGCAGTACTTC. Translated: CASSEGTGGNEQYF.

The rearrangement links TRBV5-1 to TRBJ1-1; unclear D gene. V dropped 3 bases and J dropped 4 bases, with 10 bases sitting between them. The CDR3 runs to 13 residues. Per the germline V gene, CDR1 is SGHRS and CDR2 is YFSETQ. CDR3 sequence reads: CASSWETGTEAFF. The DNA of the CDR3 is TGCGCCAGCAGCTGGGAGACTGGCACTGAAGCTTTCTTT.

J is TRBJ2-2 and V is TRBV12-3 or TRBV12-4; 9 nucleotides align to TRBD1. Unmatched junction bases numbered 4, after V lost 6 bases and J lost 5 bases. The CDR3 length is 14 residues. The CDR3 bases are TGTGCCAGCAGCCCACAGGGGGCAACCGGGGAGCTGTTTTTT. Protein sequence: CASSPQGATGELFF.